The clone carrying this T cell receptor (beta chain) occurred once. Naive CD8 cells were CD45RO-negative, positively selected for CCR7, excluding terminally differentiated effector memory CD45RA+ cells. Trimming shortened V by 3 bases and J by 10 bases, and 10 bases separated the two germline ends. Germline V gives CDR1 SEHNR, CDR2 FQNEAQ (reference sequence). The CDR3 contains 12 residues. The source of the sample is a study of shared clonotypes between healthy human individuals. Sequencing was performed with immunoSEQ multiplex PCR; in TCRdb, only in-frame clones are kept and a portion is missing. The sample includes under 2,000,000 clones, approximately 94% of them seen just once.

The sequencing sample was made of naive CD8+ T cells sorted from blood. The clonotype comes from a man aged 18 to 29 in good health. V usage is TRBV7-9 and J usage is TRBJ2-1; D is unclear. The CDR3 DNA sequence: TGTGCCAGCAGCTTGAATCCTTTGGAGCAGTTCTTC. This codes for CASSLNPLEQFF. Combining the CDR3 with reference TRBV7-9 and TRBJ2-1 gives the whole variable domain DTGVSQNPRHKITKRGQNVTFRCDPISEHNRLYWYRQTLGQGPEFLTYFQNEAQLEKSRLLSDRFSAERPKGSFSTLEIQRTEQGDSAMYLCASSLNPLEQFFGPGTRLTVL.